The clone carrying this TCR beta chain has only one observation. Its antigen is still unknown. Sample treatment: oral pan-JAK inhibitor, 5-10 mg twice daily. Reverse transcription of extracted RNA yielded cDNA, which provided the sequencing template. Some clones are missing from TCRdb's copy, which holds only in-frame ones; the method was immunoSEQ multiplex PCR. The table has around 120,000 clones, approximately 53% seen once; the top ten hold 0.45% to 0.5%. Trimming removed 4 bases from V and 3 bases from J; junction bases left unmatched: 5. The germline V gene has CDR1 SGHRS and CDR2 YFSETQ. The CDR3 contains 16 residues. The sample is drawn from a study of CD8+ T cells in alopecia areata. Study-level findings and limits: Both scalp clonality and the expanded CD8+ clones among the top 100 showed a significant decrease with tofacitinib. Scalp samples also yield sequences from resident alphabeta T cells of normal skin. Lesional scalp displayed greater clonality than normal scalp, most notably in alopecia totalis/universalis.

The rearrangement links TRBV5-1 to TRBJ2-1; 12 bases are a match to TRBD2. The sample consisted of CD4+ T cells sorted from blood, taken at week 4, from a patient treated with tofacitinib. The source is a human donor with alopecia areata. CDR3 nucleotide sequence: TGCGCCAGCAGCGCGATGACTAGCGGGGGCTACAATGAGCAGTTCTTC. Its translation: CASSAMTSGGYNEQFF.